Each of the 20 T cell receptor beta chains below was sequenced from the same sample in a study of PD-L1 blockade in urothelial cancer. This table comes from immunoSEQ multiplex PCR, and its TCRdb copy is limited to in-frame clones, with some not included. This table holds just under 45,000 clones, approximately 90% found once. The sequencing here drew on PBMCs, taken around atezolizumab (anti-PD-L1) treatment. The receptors originated from an older woman with urothelial cancer.

V gene TRBV7-9 combines with J gene TRBJ2-7; 7 bases agree with TRBD1. V shed 6 bases and J 1 base; nucleotides not matched to a gene: 0. The CDR3 has 12 residues. Germline loops: CDR1 SEHNR, CDR2 FQNEAQ (reference sequence). DNA for the CDR3: TGTGCCAGCAGGACAGGGTCCTACGAGCAGTACTTC. Translated, it gives CASRTGSYEQYF.

V usage is TRBV14 and J usage is TRBJ2-1; D ambiguous. Trimming cost V 4 bases and J 7 bases, with 11 bases left between them. This CDR3 spans 13 amino acids. Germline CDR1 is SGHDN and CDR2 is FVKESK. This CDR3 reads CASSPYHGNEQFF. CDR3 DNA: TGTGCCAGCAGCCCTTACCACGGTAATGAGCAGTTCTTC.

The rearrangement links TRBV6-6 to TRBJ2-1, with 9 bases lining up with TRBD2. The CDR3 is 15 amino acids. CDR1 is MNHNY, CDR2 SVGAGI, per germline (reference sequence). The V gene end was trimmed by 7 bases and the J gene end by 2 bases; junction bases not matched to a gene: 6. Written as DNA, the CDR3 is TGTGCCAGCATATTAAGCGGGGGGACCTACAATGAGCAGTTCTTC. Translated: CASILSGGTYNEQFF.

V usage is TRBV6-1 and J usage is TRBJ1-1; perhaps TRBD1 as D (5 bases). Germline CDR1 MNHNS, CDR2 SASEGT. V was cut by 2 bases and J by 6 bases, with 10 bases left in between. The CDR3 totals 13 residues. Here the CDR3 DNA reads TGTGCCAGCAGTGAATGGGGGGATGCTGAAGCTTTCTTT. Encoded protein: CASSEWGDAEAFF.

This sequence joins TRBV5-4 and TRBJ2-3; 7 bases fit TRBD2. The V gene's germline CDR1 is SGHNT and CDR2 YYREEE (reference sequence). The CDR3 covers 17 residues. Trimming at V came to 4 bases and at J to 0 bases, leaving 11 bases not matched to a gene. Here the CDR3 reads CASSKRTSGTSTDTQYF. The CDR3 nucleotides read TGTGCCAGCAGCAAACGGACTAGTGGTACTAGCACAGATACGCAGTATTTT.

This clone has just one count. V usage is TRBV7-2 and J usage is TRBJ2-3, with TRBD2 matching over 13 bases. The CDR3 is made up of 15 amino acids. Per germline, CDR1 SGHTA and CDR2 FQGNSA. J lost 3 bases, V lost 3 bases, and 0 bases had no gene match. The CDR3 loop reads CASSLGLAGTDTQYF. The CDR3 region has the DNA TGTGCCAGCAGCTTGGGACTAGCGGGAACAGATACGCAGTATTTT.

The chain carries TRBV19 and TRBJ2-3, with 7 bases lining up with TRBD1. V trimming: 4 bases; J trimming: 1 base; junction bases outside the gene matches: 8. The CDR3 contains 16 residues. Looked up from germline, CDR1 is LNHDA and CDR2 is SQIVND (reference sequence). The CDR3 region has the DNA TGTGCCAGTAGTACATGGACAGGTAGGGGCACAGATACGCAGTATTTT. It codes for CASSTWTGRGTDTQYF. Full variable domain (missing parts from reference TRBV19 and TRBJ2-3): DGGITQSPKYLFRKEGQNVTLSCEQNLNHDAMYWYRQDPGQGLRLIYYSQIVNDFQKGDIAEGYSVSREKKESFPLTVTSAQKNPTAFYLCASSTWTGRGTDTQYFGPGTRLTVL.

Written as DNA, the CDR3 is TGTGCCAGCAGCCGATCCGTCGACTCGAAGCAGTTCTTC. Its protein product is CASSRSVDSKQFF. The rearrangement joins TRBV7-2 to TRBJ2-1; no definite D call. The CDR3 has 13 amino acids. With 5 bases removed from V and 11 bases from J, the gap between germline ends came to 16 bases. The germline V gene encodes CDR1 SGHTA and CDR2 FQGNSA.

On this clone itself: Other DNA sequences in the sample encode the same CDR3. J is TRBJ2-1 and V is TRBV9, with 7 bases matching TRBD2. The V segment lost 0 bases and the J segment 2 bases; nucleotides outside the gene matches: 2. CDR3 length: 15 residues. The germline CDR1 and CDR2 sequences are SGDLS and YYNGEE. The CDR3 is CASSVGGTTYNEQFF. The CDR3 DNA is TGTGCCAGCAGCGTAGGGGGGACTACCTACAATGAGCAGTTCTTC.

Relative to its sample, this clone is medium-sized. This chain joins TRBV5-6 and TRBJ1-1; 11 positions match TRBD1. This CDR3 comprises 15 residues. Trimming at V came to 0 bases and at J to 7 bases, leaving 5 bases not matched to a gene. Germline CDR1 and CDR2: SGHDT and YYEEEE. CDR3 residues: CASSLGDRGWIEAFF. The CDR3 region has the DNA TGTGCCAGCAGCTTGGGGGACAGGGGGTGGATTGAAGCTTTCTTT.

This chain connects TRBV6-1 to TRBJ1-6; 7 positions match TRBD1. The CDR3 covers 14 residues. Unmatched junction bases numbered 3, after V lost 6 bases and J lost 4 bases. Germline V lookup: CDR1 MNHNS, CDR2 SASEGT. CDR3 sequence (DNA): TGTGCCAGCAGCAGGACAGGATATAATTCACCCCTCCACTTT. Encoded protein: CASSRTGYNSPLHF.

The chain is built from TRBV5-1 and TRBJ2-2; 14 positions agree with TRBD2. Germline V lookup: CDR1 SGHRS, CDR2 YFSETQ. The V segment lost 4 bases and the J segment 7 bases; nucleotides outside the gene matches: 3. The CDR3 contains 15 residues. Written as DNA, the CDR3 is TGCGCCAGCAGCACGGGACTAGCGGGAGTCGGGGAGCTGTTTTTT. This gives the protein CASSTGLAGVGELFF.

This rearrangement joins TRBV19 to TRBJ1-1, with D unclear. Germline assignment: CDR1 LNHDA and CDR2 SQIVND (reference sequence). The CDR3 has 15 residues. V lost 3 bases to trimming and J lost 6 bases, with 17 bases between them. CDR3 loop: CASSISGLRLAEAFF. CDR3 sequence (DNA): TGTGCCAGTAGTATTAGTGGACTCAGGTTGGCTGAAGCTTTCTTT.

The chain couples TRBV5-1 to TRBJ2-5; D gene ambiguous. This CDR3 is built from 12 residues. Germline CDR1 and CDR2: SGHRS and YFSETQ. The germline V and J ends were trimmed by 2 bases and 5 bases, with 7 bases remaining between them. CDR3 in amino acids: CASSLTVETQYF. CDR3 coding DNA: TGCGCCAGCAGCTTAACGGTGGAGACCCAGTACTTC. Using reference TRBV5-1 and TRBJ2-5 for the parts outside the CDR3, the full variable domain is KAGVTQTPRYLIKTRGQQVTLSCSPISGHRSVSWYQQTPGQGLQFLFEYFSETQRNKGNFPGRFSGRQFSNSRSEMNVSTLELGDSALYLCASSLTVETQYFGPGTRLLVL.

This clone was observed once. V is TRBV9 and J is TRBJ2-1; 10 bases are shared with TRBD2. J gave up 1 base and V 3 bases, and 13 bases lay outside the gene matches. Germline V gene sequence: CDR1 SGDLS, CDR2 YYNGEE. The CDR3 is made up of 19 amino acids. The CDR3: CASSESPLAGAVSYNEQFF. DNA for the CDR3: TGTGCCAGCAGCGAGTCCCCGCTAGCGGGGGCCGTTTCCTACAATGAGCAGTTCTTC.

This CDR3 reads CASSYLTGSYEQYF. CDR3 nucleotide sequence: TGTGCCAGCAGTTACCTGACGGGTAGCTACGAGCAGTACTTC. The gene calls are TRBV6-6 and TRBJ2-7; D call uncertain. Germline V gene data show CDR1 as MNHNY and CDR2 as SVGAGI (reference sequence). The CDR3 contains 14 residues. Trimming pared 2 bases from V and 3 bases from J, leaving 11 bases between.

The chain is built from TRBV6-5 and TRBJ1-2; TRBD1 matches 10 bases. Germline V lookup: CDR1 MNHEY, CDR2 SVGAGI. The junction had 6 bases not matched to a gene; V was cut back by 6 bases and J by 2 bases. This CDR3 comprises 15 residues. DNA of the CDR3: TGTGCCAGCAGACGAGGGACAGGGGCAAACTATGGCTACACCTTC. This encodes CASRRGTGANYGYTF.

The chain employs TRBV5-3 and TRBJ2-7; 7 bases line up with TRBD1. Being an ORF, TRBV5-3 has a function that is uncertain. With V trimmed by 1 base and J by 5 bases, 6 bases remained unmatched. There are 14 residues in the CDR3. CDR3 residues: CARSLTGAYDEQYF. CDR3 DNA sequence: TGTGCCAGAAGCTTGACAGGGGCCTACGACGAGCAGTACTTC.

The chain couples TRBV28 to TRBJ2-3, with TRBD1 matching over 9 bases. Germline loops: CDR1 MDHEN, CDR2 SYDVKM. The J segment lost 2 bases and the V segment lost 5 bases, leaving 11 bases of the junction unmatched. The CDR3 is made up of 17 amino acids. The CDR3 loop is CASSPTDRGPLTDTQYF. The CDR3 region has the DNA TGTGCCAGCAGTCCTACGGACAGGGGCCCCCTCACAGATACGCAGTATTTT.

This clone was seen once. J is TRBJ2-1 and V is TRBV6-5; 7 nucleotides match TRBD2. The CDR3 length is 14 residues. With V trimmed by 6 bases and J by 0 bases, 2 bases remained unmatched. CDR1 and CDR2 from the germline V gene are MNHEY and SVGAGI. CDR3 in DNA: TGTGCCAGCAGCGGGAGGTCCTCCTACAATGAGCAGTTCTTC. It is translated as CASSGRSSYNEQFF.